This is a list of T cell receptor beta chains from one sample in a study of monozygotic twins with inflammatory bowel disease. Each CDR3 protein gets one entry in TCRdb, which reprocessed the 5' RACE reads and gives no DNA. The sample's table shows 200,000 to 250,000 distinct CDR3 sequences. Sequencing was done on a sample of blood. All receptors derive from a human donor with ulcerative colitis or Crohn's disease, or a healthy co-twin of an affected twin (not recorded which). Each CDR3 is given with its conserved first and last residue.

J: TRBJ2-2; length: 11; V: TRBV29-1; CDR3: CSVLEGRELFF
J: TRBJ2-6; length: 18; V: TRBV15; CDR3: CATSIPGTASLGANVLTF
J: TRBJ1-4; length: 14; V: TRBV19; CDR3: CASREGTLNEKLFF
J: TRBJ2-7; length: 16; V: TRBV5-6; CDR3: CASSLFRSLVAYEQYF
J: TRBJ2-7; length: 15; V: TRBV6-5; CDR3: CASTTRLGFSYEQYF
J: TRBJ2-6; length: 13; V: TRBV6-6; CDR3: CASSASGANVLSF
J: TRBJ2-3; length: 15; V: TRBV5-1; CDR3: CASSSGTGGTDTQYF
J: TRBJ2-4; length: 15; V: TRBV28; CDR3: CASRDSGGDGDIQYF
J: TRBJ2-3; length: 16; V: TRBV5-8; CDR3: CASSLAGRAGADTQYF
J: TRBJ2-5; length: 16; V: TRBV4-1; CDR3: CASSQDGTGGRETQYF
J: TRBJ2-1; length: 15; V: TRBV6-2/TRBV6-3; CDR3: CASRVLAGPYNEQFF
J: TRBJ1-1; length: 13; V: TRBV4-1; CDR3: CASSQTGITEAFF
J: TRBJ1-3; length: 13; V: TRBV6-5; CDR3: CASTGTVGNTIYF
J: TRBJ2-1; length: 15; V: TRBV20-1; CDR3: CSARGLAHSYNEQFF
J: TRBJ2-7; length: 14; V: TRBV12-3/TRBV12-4; CDR3: CASSPGGQIYEQYF
J: TRBJ1-1; length: 15; V: TRBV4-2; CDR3: CASSQEYRGATEAFF
J: TRBJ1-2; length: 16; V: TRBV13; CDR3: CASSLGREATKYGYTF
J: TRBJ1-6; length: 14; V: TRBV12-3/TRBV12-4; CDR3: CASSFVPGNSPLHF
J: TRBJ1-2; length: 17; V: TRBV9; CDR3: CASSVGAGRTAPYGYTF
J: TRBJ2-2; length: 11; V: TRBV18; CDR3: CASGGTGELFF
J: TRBJ2-2; length: 14; V: TRBV20-1; CDR3: CSARVLANTGELFF
J: TRBJ2-6; length: 19; V: TRBV18; CDR3: CASSPRSSGPTDSANVLTF
J: TRBJ1-2; length: 17; V: TRBV6-5; CDR3: CASSYSGQGQFRYGYTF
J: TRBJ2-2; length: 15; V: TRBV12-3/TRBV12-4; CDR3: CASRRGPGSTGELFF
J: TRBJ2-5; length: 17; V: TRBV7-8; CDR3: CASSLGRNRAGQETQYF
J: TRBJ1-1; length: 15; V: TRBV15; CDR3: CATSFMEGQGTEAFF
J: TRBJ1-2; length: 15; V: TRBV7-2; CDR3: CASSLVSQGSYGYTF
J: TRBJ1-1; length: 13; V: TRBV7-8; CDR3: CASSLVDEGEAFF
J: TRBJ1-4; length: 14; V: TRBV4-2; CDR3: CASSRTTLNEKLFF
J: TRBJ1-2; length: 17; V: TRBV4-1; CDR3: CASSRAGVRSPGYGYTF
J: TRBJ1-1; length: 14; V: TRBV29-1; CDR3: CSGGTGGTSTEAFF
J: TRBJ1-1; length: 13; V: TRBV3-1; CDR3: CASSQGSWAEAFF
J: TRBJ2-1; length: 13; V: TRBV29-1; CDR3: CSVVGTVYNEQFF
J: TRBJ2-1; length: 15; V: TRBV3-1; CDR3: CASSPTSGGGNEQFF
J: TRBJ1-2; length: 15; V: TRBV12-3/TRBV12-4; CDR3: CASSPSRGANYGYTF
J: TRBJ1-5; length: 15; V: TRBV6-1; CDR3: CASTQDTYSNQPQHF
J: TRBJ1-5; length: 15; V: TRBV12-3/TRBV12-4; CDR3: CASSHDRDRNQPQHF
J: TRBJ2-7; length: 16; V: TRBV7-2; CDR3: CASSLGLAAFSYEQYF
J: TRBJ2-1; length: 14; V: TRBV5-1; CDR3: CASSFGGPANEQFF